The 26 T cell receptor beta chains reported below all come from one sample, sequenced in a study of blood T cell repertoires in COVID-19. Here immunoSEQ multiplex PCR was the method, and the copy in TCRdb shows in-frame clones only, minus some. In the table there are roughly 230,000 clones, 80% to 85% of which are singletons. The material sequenced was peripheral blood. The receptors shown here come from a woman over 75 with COVID-19, enrolled during active disease.

Concerning this clone: Compared with germline, one end of the junction differs, possibly owing to a read error. The chain carries TRBV18 and TRBJ1-5, with D perhaps TRBD1 (6 bases). The CDR3 sequence is 12 residues long. Germline CDR1 KGHSH, CDR2 LQKENI. This CDR3 reads CASSPSRDTWDF. In DNA form, the CDR3 reads TGTGCCAGCTCACCCTCCCGGGACACCTGGGATTTT.

The genes are TRBV5-1 and TRBJ1-6; D gene unclear. The CDR3 is 13 amino acids. Trimming pared 5 bases from V and 8 bases from J, leaving 11 bases between. Germline lookup yields CDR1 SGHRS and CDR2 YFSETQ. For the CDR3, the DNA is TGCGCCAGCAGAGGTAGCGGGGATTCACCCCTCCACTTT. This gives the protein CASRGSGDSPLHF. Complete variable domain (other parts from reference TRBV5-1 and TRBJ1-6): KAGVTQTPRYLIKTRGQQVTLSCSPISGHRSVSWYQQTPGQGLQFLFEYFSETQRNKGNFPGRFSGRQFSNSRSEMNVSTLELGDSALYLCASRGSGDSPLHFGNGTRLTVT.

This chain joins TRBV28 and TRBJ1-2; D gene unclear. Germline CDR1 is MDHEN and CDR2 is SYDVKM. The CDR3 runs to 13 residues. The V gene lost 5 bases and the J gene lost 4 bases, with 11 bases spanning the gap. The DNA of the CDR3 is TGTGCCAGCAGTCTATCACGGAGCTATGGCTACACCTTC. Protein sequence: CASSLSRSYGYTF.

The V call is TRBV9, the J call TRBJ1-5; D is uncertain. Germline CDR1 reads SGDLS; CDR2 reads YYNGEE. The CDR3 has 13 residues. With 0 bases removed from V and 4 bases from J, the gap between germline ends came to 5 bases. CDR3 DNA: TGTGCCAGCAGCGTAGCCCCGAATCAGCCCCAGCATTTT. Translating it yields CASSVAPNQPQHF.

V and J are TRBV28 and TRBJ1-5, with D unresolved. Germline CDR1 reads MDHEN; CDR2 reads SYDVKM. The CDR3 contains 12 residues. Trimming took off 6 bases at V and 16 bases at J, with 19 bases between the two ends. The CDR3 loop is CASSPPGKSLHF. The DNA of the CDR3 is TGTGCCAGCAGCCCCCCGGGAAAGAGCCTCCATTTT. The full variable domain, completed using reference TRBV28 and TRBJ1-5, is DVKVTQSSRYLVKRTGEKVFLECVQDMDHENMFWYRQDPGLGLRLIYFSYDVKMKEKGDIPEGYSVSREKKERFSLILESASTNQTSMYLCASSPPGKSLHFGDGTRLSIL.

This chain connects TRBV10-3 to TRBJ1-2, with a weak D call TRBD1 (5 bases). Germline V lookup: CDR1 ENHRY, CDR2 SYGVKD. Trimming shortened V by 3 bases and J by 4 bases, and 12 bases separated the two germline ends. The CDR3 runs to 14 residues. The CDR3: CAISEYRDSYGYTF. For the CDR3, the DNA is TGTGCCATCAGTGAATACCGGGACTCCTATGGCTACACCTTC.

The chain has TRBV18 and TRBJ1-5; a possible D gene is TRBD1 (6 bases). Germline lookup yields CDR1 KGHSH and CDR2 LQKENI. CDR3 length: 16 residues. Trimming removed 7 bases from V and 2 bases from J, with 18 bases in between. CDR3 bases: TGTGCCAGCTTACCCATGCAGGGGACGGGCAATCAGCCCCAGCATTTT. Translated: CASLPMQGTGNQPQHF.

The DNA of the CDR3 is TGTGCCTTCCACGTGGGGGCCCTTCCAGGCACCGGGGAGCTGTTTTTT. It encodes CAFHVGALPGTGELFF. This chain connects TRBV7-9 to TRBJ2-2, with D possibly TRBD1 on 6 matching bases. V shed 11 bases and J shed 4 bases, with 23 bases lying between them. The CDR3 spans 16 residues. The V gene's germline CDR1 is SEHNR and CDR2 FQNEAQ (reference sequence). The whole variable domain, filled in from reference TRBV7-9 and TRBJ2-2, reads DTGVSQNPRHKITKRGQNVTFRCDPISEHNRLYWYRQTLGQGPEFLTYFQNEAQLEKSRLLSDRFSAERPKGSFSTLEIQRTEQGDSAMYLCAFHVGALPGTGELFFGEGSRLTVL.

A remark on this clone: The junction shows a germline mismatch at one end, possibly a read error. The chain links TRBV7-7 to TRBJ2-1; 13 bases fit TRBD2. The CDR3 consists of 16 residues. From germline, CDR1 is SSHAT and CDR2 FNYEAQ (reference sequence). The CDR3 nucleotides read TGTGCTAGCAGCTTACTAGCGGGGGGGCCTCGGGAGGAGCAGTTCTTC. Encoded protein: CASSLLAGGPREEQFF. The full variable domain, its missing parts supplied by reference TRBV7-7 and TRBJ2-1, is GAGVSQSPRYKVTKRGQDVTLRCDPISSHATLYWYQQALGQGPEFLTYFNYEAQPDKSGLPSDRFSAERPEGSISTLTIQRTEQRDSAMYRCASSLLAGGPREEQFFGPGTRLTVL.

The chain employs TRBV3-1 (or the pseudogene TRBV3-2) and TRBJ1-6; 7 bases are shared with TRBD1. After removal of 4 bases from V and 7 bases from J, the junction contained 7 bases not matched to a gene. Per germline, CDR1 LGHDT and CDR2 YNNKEL (reference sequence). The CDR3 is 15 amino acids. In DNA form, the CDR3 reads TGTGCCAGCAGCCCTACAGGGGCCCCGAATTCACCCCTCCACTTT. Residues: CASSPTGAPNSPLHF.

The rearrangement joins TRBV5-4 to TRBJ1-3; 11 positions match TRBD1. The CDR3 loop spans 16 amino acids. Germline CDR1 SGHNT, CDR2 YYREEE (reference sequence). J lost 2 bases, V lost 5 bases, and 6 bases had no gene match. The CDR3: CASRDRTGGTGNTIYF. The CDR3 bases are TGTGCCAGCAGGGACCGGACAGGGGGCACTGGAAACACCATATATTTT. Supplemented by reference TRBV5-4 and TRBJ1-3, the full variable domain reads ETGVTQSPTHLIKTRGQQVTLRCSSQSGHNTVSWYQQALGQGPQFIFQYYREEENGRGNFPPRFSGLQFPNYSSELNVNALELDDSALYLCASRDRTGGTGNTIYFGEGSWLTVV.

The chain links TRBV6-1 to TRBJ2-3; D is unresolved. The length of the CDR3 is 16 residues. Germline CDR1 MNHNS, CDR2 SASEGT. The V end lost 1 base, the J end lost 2 bases, and 13 bases lay between the germline ends. In DNA form, the CDR3 reads TGTGCCAGCAGTGAAGTTTTTGGAGCTATCACAGATACGCAGTATTTT. It specifies CASSEVFGAITDTQYF.

The V gene is TRBV7-3, the J gene TRBJ2-3; a possible D gene is TRBD2 (6 bases). The length of the CDR3 is 15 residues. Germline V gene lookup returns CDR1 SGHTA and CDR2 FQGTGA. The V end was cut by 2 bases, the J end by 1 base, with 10 bases between. In DNA, the CDR3 is TGTGCCAGCAGCTTACTAGCGAGACGCACAGATACGCAGTATTTT. Amino acid sequence: CASSLLARRTDTQYF. The full variable domain, with the rest looked up from reference TRBV7-3 and TRBJ2-3, is GAGVSQTPSNKVTEKGKYVELRCDPISGHTALYWYRQSLGQGPEFLIYFQGTGAADDSGLPNDRFFAVRPEGSVSTLKIQRTERGDSAVYLCASSLLARRTDTQYFGPGTRLTVL.

V gene TRBV15 combines with J gene TRBJ1-1; no clear D gene. CDR3 size: 15 residues. The germline gives CDR1 LNHNV, CDR2 YYDKDF (reference sequence). Trimming cost V 0 bases and J 1 base, with 9 bases left between them. The CDR3 loop is CATSRDVLQNTEAFF. The CDR3 region has the DNA TGTGCCACCAGCAGAGATGTATTACAGAACACTGAAGCTTTCTTT.

The V call is TRBV5-1, the J call TRBJ2-1; TRBD1 aligns across 8 bases. The CDR3 length is 14 residues. Germline values: CDR1 SGHRS, CDR2 YFSETQ. Germline trimming cut 4 bases from V and 6 bases from J; bases unmatched to any gene: 6. CDR3 in amino acids: CASSRGQGGNEQFF. The CDR3 DNA sequence: TGCGCCAGCAGCCGCGGACAGGGAGGCAATGAGCAGTTCTTC.

The rearrangement links TRBV18 to TRBJ2-2; 8 bases are shared with TRBD1. V trimming: 6 bases; J trimming: 1 base; junction bases outside the gene matches: 7. This CDR3 spans 16 amino acids. Looked up from germline, CDR1 is KGHSH and CDR2 is LQKENI. The CDR3 region has the DNA TGTGCCAGCTCCCAGACAGGGGCGATGAACACCGGGGAGCTGTTTTTT. It codes for CASSQTGAMNTGELFF.

The chain employs TRBV6-5 and TRBJ1-5; maybe TRBD1 (5 bases). This CDR3 is built from 16 residues. V lost 4 bases, J lost 0 bases, and 13 bases lay in between. Germline-derived CDR1 and CDR2 are MNHEY and SVGAGI. The CDR3 protein is CASSSWGTPSNQPQHF. The DNA for the CDR3 is TGTGCCAGCAGTTCCTGGGGGACTCCTAGCAATCAGCCCCAGCATTTT.

This sequence joins TRBV27 and TRBJ1-2, with D possibly being TRBD1 (5 bases). The CDR3 is 16 amino acids. CDR1 and CDR2 (germline): MNHEY, SMNVEV (reference sequence). V dropped 9 bases and J dropped 3 bases, with 23 bases sitting between them. CDR3 nucleotides: TGTGCCAGGTGGGGGGGTGACAGTGGGTCTTACTATGGCTACACCTTC. Its protein product is CARWGGDSGSYYGYTF.

The chain links TRBV9 to TRBJ2-7; the match to TRBD2 covers 11 bases. CDR1 is SGDLS and CDR2 is YYNGEE in the germline V gene. After removal of 0 bases from V and 2 bases from J, the junction contained 1 base not matched to a gene. The CDR3 is 15 amino acids. CDR3 in DNA: TGTGCCAGCAGCGTAGCTAGCGGGGGGCCCTACGAGCAGTACTTC. As protein: CASSVASGGPYEQYF.

V usage is TRBV6-5 and J usage is TRBJ1-2; 10 positions agree with TRBD1. CDR1 and CDR2 from the germline V gene are MNHEY and SVGAGI. The length of the CDR3 is 13 residues. Trimming at V came to 7 bases and at J to 8 bases, leaving 7 bases not matched to a gene. CDR3: CASTKDRGEGYTF. Here the CDR3 DNA reads TGTGCCAGCACCAAGGACAGGGGGGAGGGCTACACCTTC.

V is TRBV4-1 and J is TRBJ1-4, with D possibly TRBD1 on 6 matching bases. Trimming removed 5 bases from V and 8 bases from J, with 21 bases in between. Germline assignment: CDR1 MGHRA and CDR2 YSYEKL. The CDR3 totals 16 residues. DNA of the CDR3: TGCGCCAGCAGCTCAGAGGGCCCCGGGGGGCTGGAAAAACTGTTTTTT. This codes for CASSSEGPGGLEKLFF.

The chain links TRBV19 to TRBJ1-1; D call uncertain. Per germline, CDR1 LNHDA and CDR2 SQIVND (reference sequence). The CDR3 spans 12 residues. V lost 3 bases and J lost 10, with 12 bases in between. Written as DNA, the CDR3 is TGTGCCAGTAGTATGTATCAGGAGGGAGCTTTCTTT. Residues: CASSMYQEGAFF.

This clone was seen more than once but under ten times. This chain links TRBV29-1 with TRBJ1-1; D is uncertain. Germline CDR1 is SQVTM and CDR2 is ANQGSEA. CDR3 length: 13 residues. The ends were cut back, 1 base at V and 2 bases at J, with 8 bases in the middle. In DNA form, the CDR3 reads TGCAGCGTTGAAGGCGCCCGAAACACTGAAGCTTTCTTT. Its translation: CSVEGARNTEAFF.

This chain connects TRBV12-3 or TRBV12-4 to TRBJ1-2; D is possibly TRBD1 (6 bases). This CDR3 comprises 13 residues. Trimming removed 6 bases at V and 2 bases at J, with 10 bases between. CDR3 sequence reads: CASSRQGNYGYTF. The CDR3 coding sequence is TGTGCCAGCAGCCGTCAGGGGAACTATGGCTACACCTTC.

The genes are TRBV5-1 and TRBJ2-2; 10 bases are a match to TRBD2. CDR1 and CDR2 from the germline V gene are SGHRS and YFSETQ. This CDR3 spans 14 amino acids. After removal of 7 bases from V and 6 bases from J, the junction contained 6 bases not matched to a gene. CDR3 nucleotide sequence: TGCGCCAGCTACGGGACTAGCGTTGCCGGGGAGCTGTTTTTT. It codes for CASYGTSVAGELFF.

This clone was counted a single time. The CDR3 sequence is CASSLGATGDYGYTF. The CDR3 region has the DNA TGCGCCAGCAGCTTGGGGGCGACGGGAGACTATGGCTACACCTTC. The gene calls are TRBV5-1 and TRBJ1-2, with D hard to call. Per germline, CDR1 SGHRS and CDR2 YFSETQ. The CDR3 has 15 residues. Trimming shortened V by 0 bases and J by 3 bases, and 12 bases separated the two germline ends.